The source of this T cell receptor (beta chain) is a study of T cells in Graves' hyperthyroidism and ophthalmopathy. RNA transcripts served as the template for amplifying TCR beta CDR3 regions. The TCR CDR3 first-round RT-PCR relied on the HTBI primer set. Via MiXCR, TCRdb re-called the multiplex PCR reads, giving one row per CDR3 protein. The sample gives roughly 250,000 distinct CDR3 sequences, roughly 15% of which show up once; under 35% is in the top ten. This clonotype occurred many times. The CDR3 length is 17 residues. The V and J ends lost 6 bases and 1 base respectively, with 16 bases between them. The germline V gene encodes CDR1 ENHRY and CDR2 SYGVKD.

The TCR sequence derives from a woman aged 18-29 years with Graves' ophthalmopathy. The V and J genes are TRBV10-3 and TRBJ2-6, with D possibly matching TRBD1 (5 bases). The source material was blood. CDR3 DNA: TGTGCCATCAGAGAGGCAGGGAACCCATCTGGGGCCAACGTCCTGACTTTC. Protein product: CAIREAGNPSGANVLTF.